Shown below are 18 T cell receptor beta chains from a single sample sequenced in a study of blood T cell repertoires in COVID-19. Profiled with immunoSEQ multiplex PCR; TCRdb holds only in-frame clones, not every one. This table has roughly 350,000 clones, 75% to 90% appearing once. The material sequenced was peripheral blood. The receptor set was obtained from a woman between 18 and 29 years old with acute or convalescent COVID-19.

The chain carries TRBV6-1 and TRBJ2-6, with TRBD1 matching 9 bases. The CDR3 sequence is 18 residues long. V shed 4 bases, J shed 2 bases, and the junction held 9 bases outside the gene matches. CDR1 is MNHNS and CDR2 is SASEGT in the germline V gene. The CDR3 protein is CASSGPGTGSPGANVLTF. CDR3 in DNA: TGTGCCAGCAGTGGGCCCGGGACAGGGTCCCCTGGGGCCAACGTCCTGACTTTC.

The rearrangement links TRBV7-9 to TRBJ1-4; 9 bases line up with TRBD1. J was trimmed by 8 bases and V by 5 bases; bases with no gene match: 9. Germline values: CDR1 SEHNR, CDR2 FQNEAQ (reference sequence). The CDR3 length is 15 residues. In nucleotides, the CDR3 is TGTGCCAGCAGCACCCCGGGACAGGGCAAGGAAAAACTGTTTTTT. Its translation is CASSTPGQGKEKLFF.

The chain carries TRBV27 and TRBJ2-7; the match to TRBD1 covers 7 bases. The trim removed 8 bases at V and 2 bases at J, leaving 6 bases unmatched. The germline CDR1 and CDR2 sequences are MNHEY and SMNVEV (reference sequence). The CDR3 runs 13 residues. CDR3 residues: CASGPRGTYEQYF. In DNA form, the CDR3 reads TGTGCCAGCGGTCCCAGGGGGACCTACGAGCAGTACTTC.

The chain couples TRBV7-9 to TRBJ2-5; 10 bases are a match to TRBD2. V shed 1 base, J shed 5 bases, and the junction held 7 bases outside the gene matches. Germline V gene data show CDR1 as SEHNR and CDR2 as FQNEAQ (reference sequence). The CDR3 is 16 residues long. The chain's CDR3 is CASSLGSGGASETQYF. The CDR3 DNA reads as TGTGCCAGCAGCTTAGGGAGCGGGGGGGCCTCGGAGACCCAGTACTTC.

The chain couples TRBV6-4 to TRBJ2-1; 7 bases map to TRBD2. V was clipped by 3 bases and J by 9 bases; unmatched bases: 8. The CDR3 is 14 residues long. Germline CDR1 and CDR2: MRHNA and SNTAGT. This CDR3 reads CASSEGLFSPEQFF. CDR3 in DNA: TGTGCCAGCAGTGAGGGACTATTCTCGCCTGAGCAGTTCTTC.

The chain uses TRBV6-5 and TRBJ2-7; TRBD1 aligns across 9 bases. Germline V gene sequence: CDR1 MNHEY, CDR2 SVGAGI. Unmatched junction bases numbered 10, after V lost 5 bases and J lost 5 bases. The CDR3 is made up of 15 amino acids. The CDR3 here is CASSPMDRGNDEQYF. Here the CDR3 DNA reads TGTGCCAGCAGTCCCATGGACAGGGGTAACGACGAGCAGTACTTC.

The rearrangement joins TRBV19 to TRBJ2-1; 14 nucleotides match TRBD2. V gave up 7 bases and J gave up 4 bases; unmatched junction bases: 3. The CDR3 sequence is 15 residues long. Germline V lookup: CDR1 LNHDA, CDR2 SQIVND (reference sequence). The CDR3 loop reads CASTWTSGRYNEQFF. The CDR3 DNA reads TGTGCCAGTACCTGGACTAGCGGGAGGTACAATGAGCAGTTCTTC.

The table lists this clone with many counts. The V call is TRBV4-1, the J call TRBJ2-7; a possible D gene is TRBD2 (5 bases). This CDR3 contains 16 residues. Per the germline V gene, CDR1 is MGHRA and CDR2 is YSYEKL. V gave up 0 bases and J gave up 2 bases, with 14 bases separating them. CDR3 sequence reads: CASSQEAGDGTYEQYF. The CDR3, as DNA: TGCGCCAGCAGCCAAGAAGCTGGAGACGGGACCTACGAGCAGTACTTC.

The V and J genes are TRBV6-5 and TRBJ2-7; TRBD2 matches at 7 bases. V trimming: 2 bases; J trimming: 5 bases; junction bases outside the gene matches: 6. Looked up from germline, CDR1 is MNHEY and CDR2 is SVGAGI. This CDR3 comprises 14 residues. DNA for the CDR3: TGTGCCAGCAGTTACGGCGGGAGAAGCAACGAGCAGTACTTC. It codes for CASSYGGRSNEQYF.

V and J are TRBV9 and TRBJ1-2; 7 positions agree with TRBD1. This CDR3 contains 16 residues. Trimming took 1 base from V and 8 from J; bases not matched to a gene: 14. Germline CDR1 and CDR2: SGDLS and YYNGEE. Here the CDR3 reads CASSVNTGDSHLGYTF. The CDR3 coding sequence is TGTGCCAGCAGCGTAAATACAGGGGACAGTCACTTGGGCTACACCTTC.

V gene TRBV27 combines with J gene TRBJ2-1; 14 positions match TRBD2. The V and J ends lost 8 bases and 9 bases, in that order; junction bases with no gene match: 12. From germline, CDR1 is MNHEY and CDR2 SMNVEV (reference sequence). The CDR3 has 16 amino acids. For the CDR3, the DNA is TGTGCCAGCGTTTCGATCGGGACTAGCGGGAGTGGTGAGCAGTTCTTC. This translates into CASVSIGTSGSGEQFF.

This chain uses TRBV9 with TRBJ2-2, with D maybe TRBD1 (6 bases). Germline V gene sequence: CDR1 SGDLS, CDR2 YYNGEE. This CDR3 comprises 15 residues. Trimming removed 4 bases from V and 1 base from J, with 11 bases in between. As DNA, the CDR3 is TGTGCCAGCAGCTTAGGACAGCTGAACACCGGGGAGCTGTTTTTT. Its protein product is CASSLGQLNTGELFF. The full variable domain, rest sourced from reference TRBV9 and TRBJ2-2, is DSGVTQTPKHLITATGQRVTLRCSPRSGDLSVYWYQQSLDQGLQFLIQYYNGEERAKGNILERFSAQQFPDLHSELNLSSLELGDSALYFCASSLGQLNTGELFFGEGSRLTVL.

A single count supports this clone. The chain recombines TRBV5-1 with TRBJ2-5; no clear D. The CDR3 sequence is 13 residues long. Trimming pared 0 bases from V and 4 bases from J, leaving 7 bases between. Germline V gene lookup returns CDR1 SGHRS and CDR2 YFSETQ. The CDR3 bases are TGCGCCAGCAGCTTGGACTCCGGAGAGACCCAGTACTTC. This encodes CASSLDSGETQYF.

CDR3 region: CASSSGQEVQYF. CDR3 DNA: TGTGCCAGCAGCTCCGGCCAAGAGGTCCAGTACTTC. The chain carries TRBV5-5 and TRBJ2-5, with D unclear. The CDR3 loop spans 12 amino acids. From germline, CDR1 is SGHKS and CDR2 YYEKEE (reference sequence). V shed 3 bases and J shed 10 bases, with 13 bases lying between them.

The rearrangement joins TRBV7-2 to TRBJ1-2; D uncertain. The V end lost 1 base, the J end lost 0 bases, and 6 bases lay between the germline ends. The V gene's germline CDR1 is SGHTA and CDR2 FQGNSA. The CDR3 sequence is 14 residues long. CDR3 region: CASSLDPSNYGYTF. The CDR3 bases are TGTGCCAGCAGCTTAGATCCCTCTAACTATGGCTACACCTTC.

The sample holds a few counts of this clone. The V and J genes are TRBV28 and TRBJ2-7; maybe TRBD2 (7 bases). The germline V and J ends were trimmed by 3 bases and 0 bases, with 12 bases remaining between them. This CDR3 contains 15 residues. Germline CDR1 MDHEN, CDR2 SYDVKM. Here the CDR3 DNA reads TGTGCCAGCAGTTTGGCGGGGGCGAGCTCCTACGAGCAGTACTTC. It is translated as CASSLAGASSYEQYF.

The chain joins TRBV20-1 to TRBJ1-2; D is ambiguous. Germline CDR1 reads DFQATT; CDR2 reads SNEGSKA (reference sequence). The CDR3 totals 11 residues. V lost 8 bases, J lost 2 bases, and 9 bases lay in between. In DNA, the CDR3 is TGCAGTCAAGGAGTAAACTATGGCTACACCTTC. Amino acids: CSQGVNYGYTF.

In regard to this clone: Other DNA sequences in the same sample also yield this CDR3. V is TRBV18 and J is TRBJ2-1; D gene ambiguous. The V gene lost 3 bases and the J gene lost 0 bases, with 6 bases spanning the gap. CDR1 is KGHSH and CDR2 is LQKENI in the germline V gene. The CDR3 has 14 residues. The CDR3 here is CASSPGDSYNEQFF. CDR3 sequence (DNA): TGTGCCAGCTCACCCGGTGACTCCTACAATGAGCAGTTCTTC.